One and the same sample provided the 17 T cell receptor beta chains below, sequenced in a study of T cell responses to AZD1222 COVID-19 vaccine. The data were produced by immunoSEQ multiplex PCR, yet TCRdb's version contains in-frame clones alone and is incomplete. The sample includes more than 70,000 clones, over 75% of them seen just once. The input for sequencing was peripheral blood, taken 28 days after the second AZD1222 dose. These TCRs come from an adult who received the AZD1222 COVID-19 vaccine.

The genes are TRBV19 and TRBJ2-2; the match to TRBD2 covers 7 bases. Per the germline V gene, CDR1 is LNHDA and CDR2 is SQIVND (reference sequence). This CDR3 is built from 14 residues. The junction had 7 bases not matched to a gene; V was cut back by 9 bases and J by 3 bases. The CDR3 DNA is TGTGCCAGCTCAAAGGGGAGGGACACCGGGGAGCTGTTTTTT. Translation gives CASSKGRDTGELFF.

The chain is built from TRBV4-3 and TRBJ1-4; tentatively, D is TRBD1 (5 bases). The CDR3 has 15 residues. V was pared by 3 bases and J by 3 bases, with 11 bases between. Germline assignment: CDR1 LGHNA and CDR2 YSLEER. CDR3 in DNA: TGCGCCAGCAGCCAGGTACAGGCCCCTAATGAAAAACTGTTTTTT. Its translation is CASSQVQAPNEKLFF.

The chain recombines TRBV20-1 with TRBJ1-1, with D unclear. Germline V CDR1 and CDR2: DFQATT, SNEGSKA (reference sequence). This CDR3 spans 12 amino acids. Trimming cost V 3 bases and J 5 bases, with 10 bases left between them. CDR3 loop: CSASEITTEAFF. CDR3 nucleotides: TGCAGTGCTAGTGAGATCACTACTGAAGCTTTCTTT.

The V gene is TRBV15, the J gene TRBJ1-5, with 8 bases that match TRBD1. CDR1 LNHNV and CDR2 YYDKDF come from the germline V gene (reference sequence). V trimming: 6 bases; J trimming: 0 bases; junction bases outside the gene matches: 7. This CDR3 comprises 16 residues. In DNA, the CDR3 is TGTGCCACCAGTAGTACAGGGGGATATAGCAATCAGCCCCAGCATTTT. Residues: CATSSTGGYSNQPQHF.

This chain uses TRBV3-1 (or the pseudogene TRBV3-2) with TRBJ1-1; D is unresolved. The CDR3 contains 14 residues. The germline CDR1 and CDR2 sequences are LGHDT and YNNKEL (reference sequence). Trimming left V 4 bases short and J 6 bases short, with 15 bases between. This CDR3 reads CASSPRGTMAEAFF. CDR3 nucleotides: TGTGCCAGCAGCCCGCGTGGAACCATGGCTGAAGCTTTCTTT.

This clone was observed once. The chain uses TRBV5-3 and TRBJ2-5; TRBD1 agrees at 7 bases. TRBV5-3 is an open reading frame whose function is uncertain. The CDR3 has 14 residues. The J segment lost 5 bases and the V segment lost 2 bases, leaving 6 bases of the junction unmatched. CDR3 coding DNA: TGTGCCAGAAGCTTCTTGAGGGGGCCTGAGACCCAGTACTTC. It yields the protein CARSFLRGPETQYF.

V usage is TRBV5-1 and J usage is TRBJ1-6, with TRBD1 as a possible D gene (5 bases). V was cut by 3 bases and J by 7 bases, with 17 bases left in between. The CDR3 length is 16 residues. Germline V CDR1 and CDR2: SGHRS, YFSETQ. CDR3 protein: CASSWGVDTENSPLHF. CDR3 sequence (DNA): TGCGCCAGCAGCTGGGGGGTCGATACTGAGAATTCACCCCTCCACTTT.

This clone was detected a few times. The chain is built from TRBV11-3 and TRBJ2-1, with TRBD2 matching over 9 bases. Germline V gene sequence: CDR1 SGHNT, CDR2 YENEEA. V was clipped by 2 bases and J by 7 bases; unmatched bases: 6. CDR3 length: 15 amino acids. In nucleotides, the CDR3 is TGTGCCAGCAGCTTAAGGGCGGGAGGGGAAAATGAGCAGTTCTTC. Translating it yields CASSLRAGGENEQFF.

The chain links TRBV6-6 to TRBJ1-2; possibly TRBD1 for D (5 bases). V was clipped by 7 bases and J by 6 bases, with 18 bases between them. The V gene's germline CDR1 is MNHNY and CDR2 SVGAGI (reference sequence). This CDR3 spans 14 amino acids. The chain's CDR3 is CASTLTTEEDGYTF. The DNA for the CDR3 is TGTGCCAGCACCCTAACGACAGAAGAGGATGGCTACACCTTC.

The chain carries TRBV13 and TRBJ2-3; weak D call: TRBD1 (6 bases). There are 14 residues in the CDR3. V shed 5 bases and J shed 7 bases, with 16 bases lying between them. Per germline, CDR1 PRHDT and CDR2 FYEKMQ (reference sequence). CDR3 coding DNA: TGTGCCAGCAGCCCCCGAAATGACAGGAATACGCAGTATTTT. Its protein is CASSPRNDRNTQYF.

The chain employs TRBV4-3 and TRBJ1-1; D gene uncertain. Per germline, CDR1 LGHNA and CDR2 YSLEER. This CDR3 contains 14 residues. V was clipped by 4 bases and J by 4 bases, with 13 bases between them. The CDR3 DNA reads TGCGCCAGCAGCCCTGGGGATGGGATCACTGAAGCTTTCTTT. This encodes CASSPGDGITEAFF.

This chain's CDR3 is CASSPGSRAGELFF. Written as DNA, the CDR3 is TGTGCCAGCAGTCCGGGGAGCCGGGCCGGGGAGCTGTTTTTT. The rearrangement links TRBV6-2 or TRBV6-3 to TRBJ2-2; D may be TRBD2 (5 bases). The CDR3 length is 14 residues. The V gene's germline CDR1 is MNHEY and CDR2 SVGEGT. Trimming left V 5 bases short and J 6 bases short, with 13 bases between.

The chain combines TRBV3-1 (or the pseudogene TRBV3-2) with TRBJ1-1; D is uncertain. CDR1 is LGHDT and CDR2 is YNNKEL in the germline V gene (reference sequence). V lost 0 bases and J 4 bases, leaving 9 bases between the germline ends. The CDR3 has 14 amino acids. The CDR3 protein is CASSQDFGSTEAFF. In nucleotides, the CDR3 is TGTGCCAGCAGCCAAGACTTTGGTAGCACTGAAGCTTTCTTT.

V is TRBV3-1 (or the pseudogene TRBV3-2) and J is TRBJ2-3, with 9 bases matching TRBD2. V lost 2 bases to trimming and J lost 5 bases; unmatched junction nucleotides: 11. CDR3 length equals 17 residues. Germline values: CDR1 LGHDT, CDR2 YNNKEL (reference sequence). For the CDR3, the DNA is TGTGCCAGCAGCCAACGGGCGGGGGGGCCACACCGAGATACGCAGTATTTT. Translated, it gives CASSQRAGGPHRDTQYF.

V gene TRBV27 combines with J gene TRBJ1-5, with 8 positions matching TRBD1. Per germline, CDR1 MNHEY and CDR2 SMNVEV (reference sequence). The V and J ends lost 8 bases and 6 bases, in that order; junction bases with no gene match: 12. The CDR3 contains 15 residues. In nucleotides, the CDR3 is TGTGCCAGCCGATCAGGGACAGGCCCCTTTCAGCCCCAGCATTTT. The encoded protein is CASRSGTGPFQPQHF.

In this sample, this clone turned up a few times. The CDR3 bases are TGTGCCAGCAGCTCGGACAGACTCGAAACGCAGTATTTT. It specifies CASSSDRLETQYF. The rearrangement uses TRBV11-3 and TRBJ2-3; the D gene is possibly TRBD1 (6 bases). With 4 bases removed from V and 9 bases from J, the gap between germline ends came to 14 bases. CDR1 and CDR2 (germline): SGHNT, YENEEA. CDR3 length: 13 amino acids.

The rearrangement uses TRBV5-6 and TRBJ1-1; possible D gene TRBD1, 5 bases. The germline V and J ends were trimmed by 2 bases and 5 bases, with 19 bases remaining between them. The length of the CDR3 is 16 residues. The germline gives CDR1 SGHDT, CDR2 YYEEEE. As DNA, the CDR3 is TGTGCCAGCAGCTTCGTCGGGGGAGGTTTTAGTACTGAAGCTTTCTTT. Translated: CASSFVGGGFSTEAFF.